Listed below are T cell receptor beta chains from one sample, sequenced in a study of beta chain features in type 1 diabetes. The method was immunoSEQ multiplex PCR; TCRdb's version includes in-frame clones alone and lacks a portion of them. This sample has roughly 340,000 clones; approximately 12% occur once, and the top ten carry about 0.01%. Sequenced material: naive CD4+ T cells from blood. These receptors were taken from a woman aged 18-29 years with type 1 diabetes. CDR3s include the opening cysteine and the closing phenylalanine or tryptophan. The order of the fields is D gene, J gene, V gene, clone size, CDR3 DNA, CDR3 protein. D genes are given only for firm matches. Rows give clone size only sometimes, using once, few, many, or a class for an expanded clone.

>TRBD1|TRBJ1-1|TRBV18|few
TGTGCCAGCTCACCTAACACCGGGACAGGGGGCACTGAAGCTTTCTTT
CASSPNTGTGGTEAFF
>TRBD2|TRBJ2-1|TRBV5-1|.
TGCGCCAGCAGAGTTGGACTAGCGGGGGCCAATGAGCAGTTCTTC
CASRVGLAGANEQFF
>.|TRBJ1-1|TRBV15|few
TGTGCCACCAGCAGGGACTCCGGGGGTAACACTGAAGCTTTCTTT
CATSRDSGGNTEAFF
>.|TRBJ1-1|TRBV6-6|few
TGTGCCAGCAGTTACGCTCCTATTACTAGCGCTTTCTTT
CASSYAPITSAFF
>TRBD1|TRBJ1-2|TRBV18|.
TGTGCCAGCTCACCTCGGGACAGCTATGGCTACACCTTC
CASSPRDSYGYTF
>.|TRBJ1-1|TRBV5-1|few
TGCGCCAGCGGGGAAGATATCGGGGTTACTGAAGCTTTCTTT
CASGEDIGVTEAFF
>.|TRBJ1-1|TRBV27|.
TGTGCCAGCAGTGCCCGGGACACGGCGAACACTGAAGCTTTCTTT
CASSARDTANTEAFF
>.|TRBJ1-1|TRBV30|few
TGTGCCTGGAGTCTAGTCCGTGACACTGAAGCTTTCTTT
CAWSLVRDTEAFF
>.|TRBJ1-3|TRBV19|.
TGTGCCAGTAGTAGAACTGGACATGGAAACACCATATATTTT
CASSRTGHGNTIYF
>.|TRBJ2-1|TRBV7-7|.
TGTGCCAGCAGCCTCGACAGTCTCAATGAGCAGTTCTTC
CASSLDSLNEQFF
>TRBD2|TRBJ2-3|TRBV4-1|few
TGCGCCAGCAGCCAAGTTGTAGCGGGGCCAGATACGCAGTATTTT
CASSQVVAGPDTQYF
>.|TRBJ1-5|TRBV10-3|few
TGTGCCATCAGTGAGTCGGGGACAAATAGCAATCAGCCCCAGCATTTT
CAISESGTNSNQPQHF
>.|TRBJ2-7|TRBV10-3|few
TGTGCCATCAAAAGTCAGGGCGGGGTATACTACGAGCAGTACTTC
CAIKSQGGVYYEQYF
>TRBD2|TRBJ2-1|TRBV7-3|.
TGTGCCAGCAGCTCCCGACTAGCGGGAGGTAACAATGAGCAGTTCTTC
CASSSRLAGGNNEQFF
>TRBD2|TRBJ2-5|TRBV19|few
TGTGCCACCACCCCGAGCGGGACCCTCGGGACCCAGTACTTC
CATTPSGTLGTQYF
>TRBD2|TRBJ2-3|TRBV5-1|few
TGCGCCAGCCAGCGGGAGGGCCTCTCAACAGATACGCAGTATTTT
CASQREGLSTDTQYF
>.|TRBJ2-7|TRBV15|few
TGTGCCACCAGCAGGCCAGGCTACGAGCAGTACTTC
CATSRPGYEQYF
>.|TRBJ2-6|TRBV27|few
TGTGCCAGCAGTTATAGGACAGTCCCCCAGGGGGCCAACGTCCTGACTTTC
CASSYRTVPQGANVLTF
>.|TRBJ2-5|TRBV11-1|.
TGTGCCAGCAGCTTAAGGAAGGCGGGATCCTCAGAGACCCAGTACTTC
CASSLRKAGSSETQYF
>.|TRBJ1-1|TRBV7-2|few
TGTGCCAGCAGGTATGGTCGTGAGATGAACACTGAAGCTTTCTTT
CASRYGREMNTEAFF
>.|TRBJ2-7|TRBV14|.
TGTGCCAGCAGCGAGGCAGTCGGGAGCTACGAGCAGTACTTC
CASSEAVGSYEQYF
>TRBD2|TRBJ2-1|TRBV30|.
TGTGCCTGGAGTTCGACTAGCCTGCAGCAGTTCTTC
CAWSSTSLQQFF
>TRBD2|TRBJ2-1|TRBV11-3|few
TGTGCCAGCAGCTCACTAGCGGGAGGGGCTGAGCAGTTCTTC
CASSSLAGGAEQFF
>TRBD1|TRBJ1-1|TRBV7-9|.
TGTGCCAGCAGCCAGGGACAGGGGAACACTGAAGCTTTCTTT
CASSQGQGNTEAFF
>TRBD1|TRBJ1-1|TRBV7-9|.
TGTGCCAGCAGCTCGGGACAGGCGGGGACTGAAGCTTTCTTT
CASSSGQAGTEAFF
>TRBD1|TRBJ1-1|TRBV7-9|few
TGTGCCAGCAGCCCGGGACAGGGGGACACTGAAGCTTTCTTT
CASSPGQGDTEAFF
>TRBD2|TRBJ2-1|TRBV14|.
TGTGCCAGCATCAACGCGGGACTAGCGGGGGACAATGAGCAGTTCTTC
CASINAGLAGDNEQFF
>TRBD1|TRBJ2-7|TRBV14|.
TGTGCCAGCAGCCGGACAGGTTTCGCGCTTTGGAAGTACTTC
CASSRTGFALWKYF
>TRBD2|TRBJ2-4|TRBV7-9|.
TGTGCCAGCAGCTTAAGAGGGAGCGGGGGACGTATTCAGTACTTC
CASSLRGSGGRIQYF
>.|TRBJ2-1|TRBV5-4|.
TGTGCCAGCAGCCCCTCGGGTGAGCCAGCCAATGAGCAGTTCTTC
CASSPSGEPANEQFF
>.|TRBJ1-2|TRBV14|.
TGTGCCAGCAGCACACGACAGTTTGGCGGCTACACCTTC
CASSTRQFGGYTF
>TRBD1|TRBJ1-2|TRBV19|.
TGTGCCAGTAGTGTCGGGACAGGGAATGGCTACACCTTC
CASSVGTGNGYTF
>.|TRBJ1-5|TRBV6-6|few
TGTGCCAGCAGCCCGAGCTATAGCAATCAGCCCCAGCATTTT
CASSPSYSNQPQHF
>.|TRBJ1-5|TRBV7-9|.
TGTGCCAGCAGCAGCCCCGGTGGACCGGGGAATCAGCCCCAGCATTTT
CASSSPGGPGNQPQHF
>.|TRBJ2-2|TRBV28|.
TGTGCCAGCAGTTTCGGACAGCTCGCCGGGGAGCTGTTTTTT
CASSFGQLAGELFF
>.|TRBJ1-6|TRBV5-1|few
TGCGCCAGCAGAAACAATAATTCACCCCTCCACTTT
CASRNNNSPLHF
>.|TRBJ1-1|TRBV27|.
TGTGCCAGCAGTACAACCCCAGGGAACACTGAAGCTTTCTTT
CASSTTPGNTEAFF
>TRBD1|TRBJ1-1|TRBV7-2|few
TGTGCCAGCAGCTTGCCGGGACAGATGGCTGACACTGAAGCTTTCTTT
CASSLPGQMADTEAFF
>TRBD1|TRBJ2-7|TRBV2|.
TGTGCCAGCGGGGACAGTACCCCCTACGAGCAGTACTTC
CASGDSTPYEQYF
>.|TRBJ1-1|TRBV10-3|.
TGTGCCATCAAGGAGGGGCCGAACACTGAAGCTTTCTTT
CAIKEGPNTEAFF
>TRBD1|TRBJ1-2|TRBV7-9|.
TGTGCCAGCAGCTTGGTTGAGAGGGGGCATGGCTACACCTTC
CASSLVERGHGYTF